This T cell receptor (beta chain) was identified during a study of T cell repertoires in cytomegalovirus infection. Across the study: Public TCR beta signatures indicated both CMV infection and matching HLA type. Study-wide points: Individuals carrying CMV plus the relevant HLA were identified by cumulative frequency of public TCR beta families. It was HLA-C-restricted CMV-specific TCR beta clonotypes that dominated the response ex vivo.

Looked up from germline, CDR1 is LGHNT and CDR2 is FRNRAP. Trimming stripped 2 bases from V and 1 base from J, with 14 bases between. The CDR3 is 17 amino acids. On this clonotype itself: Its specificity is unknown.

TCRdb reprocessed the reads via MiXCR and lists one record per CDR3 protein. This table has around 630,000 distinct CDR3 sequences, approximately 24% appearing once. Sequenced input: CD8+ T cells from PBMCs. The chain recombines TRBV12-5 with TRBJ2-2; perhaps D is TRBD1 or TRBD2 (5 bases each). The clonotype comes from a human donor in good health (CMV status not recorded). Some clones in this sample may be carry-over from other donors' samples. The CDR3 DNA sequence: TGTGCTAGTGGTTTGATCTTGCCGGGGCTGAACACCGGGGAGCTGTTTTTT. It yields the protein CASGLILPGLNTGELFF.